The T cell receptor (beta chain) described here comes from a study of response to subunit inactivated influenza vaccine. Study-wide points: With each seasonal influenza vaccination, the authors suggested, few new T cells are recruited.

Comments on this clonotype: Antigen: not known.

TCRdb used MiXCR to reprocess the RT-PCR reads, holding one entry per CDR3 protein. Seen here are about 700,000 distinct CDR3 sequences, 12% to 15% observed once, and the top ten hold 7.6%. The V gene end was trimmed by 8 bases and the J gene end by 2 bases; junction bases not matched to a gene: 7. Germline V gene data show CDR1 as SNHLY and CDR2 as FYNNEI. This CDR3 has 14 amino acids. The sample was PBMCs from blood, taken 14 to 15 days before vaccination. The V gene is TRBV2, the J gene TRBJ2-5; 8 bases match TRBD2. The sequence was collected from a man over 45 who received an inactivated influenza vaccine. CDR3 amino acids: CASERGPGQETQYF. For the CDR3, the DNA is TGTGCCAGCGAGCGGGGGCCGGGACAAGAGACCCAGTACTTC. Full variable domain (remainder filled in from reference TRBV2 and TRBJ2-5): EPEVTQTPSHQVTQMGQEVILRCVPISNHLYFYWYRQILGQKVEFLVSFYNNEISEKSEIFDDQFSVERPDGSNFTLKIRSTKLEDSAMYFCASERGPGQETQYFGPGTRLLVL.